The entry below gives a single T cell receptor beta chain sequence along with its context. The antigen is undetermined. V was clipped by 0 bases and J by 3 bases; unmatched bases: 4. Germline V gene data show CDR1 as MNHEY and CDR2 as SVGAGI. CDR3 size: 15 residues. The data derive from a study of shared clonotypes between healthy human individuals. Clones were read by immunoSEQ multiplex PCR, and TCRdb kept only the in-frame ones, dropping some. This sample carries 600,000 to 700,000 clones, around three quarters of them seen once, and the ten largest clones take around 2%. The study's findings and limits: The study found lower generation probabilities in non-shared clonotypes than in those shared by all four donors.

Splitting the CD4+ cells yielded a CD45RA+ naive subset and a CD45RA-negative memory subset. Sequenced input: memory CD4+ T cells sorted from blood. Subset meaning: CD45RA-negative fraction. The chain joins TRBV6-5 to TRBJ1-1; 7 nucleotides match TRBD1. The receptor's source is a young woman in good health. The CDR3 is CASSYSRTGDTEAFF. CDR3 sequence (DNA): TGTGCCAGCAGTTACTCTCGGACAGGAGACACTGAAGCTTTCTTT.